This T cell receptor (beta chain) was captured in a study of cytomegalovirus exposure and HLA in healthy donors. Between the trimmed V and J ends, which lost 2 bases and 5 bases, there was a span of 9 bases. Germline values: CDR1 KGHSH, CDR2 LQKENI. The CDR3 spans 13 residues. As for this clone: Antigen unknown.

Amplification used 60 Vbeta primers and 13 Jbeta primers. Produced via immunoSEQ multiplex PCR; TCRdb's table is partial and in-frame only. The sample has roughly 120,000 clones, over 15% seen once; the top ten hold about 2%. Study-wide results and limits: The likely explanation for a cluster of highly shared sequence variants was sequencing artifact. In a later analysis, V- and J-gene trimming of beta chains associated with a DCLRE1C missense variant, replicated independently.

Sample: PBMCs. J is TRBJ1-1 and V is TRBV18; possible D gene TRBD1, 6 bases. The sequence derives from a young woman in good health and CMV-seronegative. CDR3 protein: CASSPTRGTEAFF. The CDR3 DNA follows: TGTGCCAGCTCACCAACCAGGGGTACTGAAGCTTTCTTT.